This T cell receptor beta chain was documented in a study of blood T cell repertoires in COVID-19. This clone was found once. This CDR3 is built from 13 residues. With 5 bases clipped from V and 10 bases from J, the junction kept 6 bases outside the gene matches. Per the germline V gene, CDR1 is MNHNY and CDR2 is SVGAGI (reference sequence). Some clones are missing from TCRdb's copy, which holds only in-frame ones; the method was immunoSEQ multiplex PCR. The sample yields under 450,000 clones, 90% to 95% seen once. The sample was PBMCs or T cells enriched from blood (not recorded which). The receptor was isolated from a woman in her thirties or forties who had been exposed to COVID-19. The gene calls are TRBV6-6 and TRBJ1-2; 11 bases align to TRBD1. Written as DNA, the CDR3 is TGTGCCAGCAGTCCCGGGACAGGGGGAGACTACACCTTC. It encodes CASSPGTGGDYTF.